Following are 14 T cell receptor beta chains from one sample sequenced in a study of cytomegalovirus exposure and HLA in healthy donors. In the PCR, 60 Vbeta and 13 Jbeta primers were used. The protocol was immunoSEQ multiplex PCR, while the TCRdb copy is restricted to in-frame clones and leaves out a portion. Its table lists 60,000 to 70,000 clones. The sequenced sample consisted of PBMCs. The origin of the receptors is a man aged 25 to 45 in good health and CMV-seropositive.

The rearrangement joins TRBV4-1 to TRBJ2-7; 10 positions match TRBD2. The CDR3 has 15 amino acids. Germline CDR1 reads MGHRA; CDR2 reads YSYEKL. The J segment lost 6 bases and the V segment lost 1 base, leaving 6 bases of the junction unmatched. The DNA of the CDR3 is TGCGCCAGCAGCCAAGGATCTAGCGGGAGAGGCGAGCAGTACTTC. Its translation is CASSQGSSGRGEQYF.

The chain has TRBV11-2 and TRBJ2-1; maybe TRBD2 (7 bases). The CDR3 runs 13 residues. Germline CDR1 SGHAT, CDR2 FQNNGV. V was cut by 4 bases and J by 8 bases, with 12 bases left in between. The CDR3, as DNA: TGTGCCAGCAGCTCCGGGGGGCGGGATGAGCAGTTCTTC. Its translation is CASSSGGRDEQFF.

The V and J genes are TRBV18 and TRBJ1-6; 7 positions match TRBD1. Trimming cost V 8 bases and J 7 bases; bases outside gene matches: 2. The germline V gene encodes CDR1 KGHSH and CDR2 LQKENI. CDR3 size: 12 residues. The CDR3 region is CASLTGNSPLHF. As DNA, the CDR3 is TGTGCCAGCCTGACAGGGAATTCACCCCTCCACTTT.

The rearrangement joins TRBV5-1 to TRBJ1-4, with TRBD1 matching over 8 bases. This CDR3 comprises 17 residues. Germline V lookup: CDR1 SGHRS, CDR2 YFSETQ. The V and J ends lost 4 bases and 7 bases, in that order; junction bases with no gene match: 15. The CDR3 DNA follows: TGCGCCAGCAGCCAGGCCAGGGGGCGGAATCAAAGTGAAAAACTGTTTTTT. It translates to CASSQARGRNQSEKLFF.

The V gene is TRBV4-2, the J gene TRBJ1-6; 9 bases are a match to TRBD1. After removal of 1 base from V and 9 bases from J, the junction contained 4 bases not matched to a gene. This CDR3 has 15 residues. CDR1 is LGHNA, CDR2 YNFKEQ, per germline. The CDR3 DNA is TGTGCCAGCAGCCAAGGGACAGGGGAGACTTCACCCCTCCACTTT. It translates to CASSQGTGETSPLHF.

The CDR3 nucleotides are TGTGCCAGCAGCCCTTCAGACAGGGTGAACACTGAAGCTTTCTTT. The encoded protein is CASSPSDRVNTEAFF. The V gene is TRBV6-5, the J gene TRBJ1-1, with 7 bases lining up with TRBD1. The germline V gene encodes CDR1 MNHEY and CDR2 SVGAGI. V trimming: 6 bases; J trimming: 0 bases; junction bases outside the gene matches: 7. The CDR3 has 15 residues.

This chain joins TRBV4-1 and TRBJ1-1; 7 positions agree with TRBD1. The CDR3 runs 15 residues. V shed 1 base, J shed 2 bases, and the junction held 4 bases outside the gene matches. CDR1 and CDR2 from the germline V gene are MGHRA and YSYEKL. The DNA for the CDR3 is TGCGCCAGCAGCCAAGCAGACAGGGATAACACTGAAGCTTTCTTT. It codes for CASSQADRDNTEAFF.

This chain links TRBV9 with TRBJ2-3, with 7 nucleotides matching TRBD1. Germline CDR1 and CDR2: SGDLS and YYNGEE. The V segment lost 1 base and the J segment 4 bases; nucleotides outside the gene matches: 3. The CDR3 has 14 amino acids. The CDR3 DNA reads TGTGCCAGCAGCGTAATCGACAGGGCAGATACGCAGTATTTT. Protein product: CASSVIDRADTQYF. Drawing the rest from reference TRBV9 and TRBJ2-3, the complete variable domain is DSGVTQTPKHLITATGQRVTLRCSPRSGDLSVYWYQQSLDQGLQFLIQYYNGEERAKGNILERFSAQQFPDLHSELNLSSLELGDSALYFCASSVIDRADTQYFGPGTRLTVL.

The J gene is TRBJ2-7, the V gene TRBV6-1; 9 bases match TRBD2. This CDR3 spans 15 amino acids. CDR1 is MNHNS and CDR2 is SASEGT in the germline V gene. J lost 3 bases, V lost 4 bases, and 7 bases had no gene match. The CDR3 reads CASSAGAGGVYEQYF. The DNA for the CDR3 is TGTGCCAGCAGTGCGGGAGCGGGGGGCGTCTACGAGCAGTACTTC.

The rearrangement uses TRBV30 and TRBJ1-4; weak D call: TRBD1 (5 bases). The germline V and J ends were trimmed by 2 bases and 7 bases, with 17 bases remaining between them. Germline V lookup: CDR1 GTSNPN, CDR2 SVGIG (reference sequence). This CDR3 spans 15 amino acids. The CDR3 region is CAWSSSPGWIEKLFF. The CDR3 nucleotides are TGTGCCTGGAGTAGCAGCCCAGGGTGGATTGAAAAACTGTTTTTT.

The rearrangement joins TRBV5-1 to TRBJ1-1, with D possibly being TRBD1 (6 bases). The V end lost 3 bases, the J end lost 2 bases, and 14 bases lay between the germline ends. The CDR3 covers 15 residues. Germline lookup yields CDR1 SGHRS and CDR2 YFSETQ. CDR3 amino acids: CASSSFGQLNTEAFF. Written as DNA, the CDR3 is TGCGCCAGCAGCTCTTTCGGACAGCTAAACACTGAAGCTTTCTTT. Variable domain in full (rest from reference TRBV5-1 and TRBJ1-1): KAGVTQTPRYLIKTRGQQVTLSCSPISGHRSVSWYQQTPGQGLQFLFEYFSETQRNKGNFPGRFSGRQFSNSRSEMNVSTLELGDSALYLCASSSFGQLNTEAFFGQGTRLTVV.

V usage is TRBV7-2 and J usage is TRBJ2-7, with a tentative D call TRBD1 (6 bases). This CDR3 contains 12 residues. CDR1 and CDR2 from the germline V gene are SGHTA and FQGNSA. Trimming removed 5 bases from V and 4 bases from J, with 9 bases in between. The CDR3 nucleotides read TGTGCCAGCAGCATACAGGGATACGAGCAGTACTTC. This translates into CASSIQGYEQYF.

This chain joins TRBV5-1 and TRBJ2-6; unclear D gene. Germline values: CDR1 SGHRS, CDR2 YFSETQ. The CDR3 is 15 amino acids. The germline V and J ends were trimmed by 7 bases and 2 bases, with 13 bases remaining between them. The CDR3: CASRFGGAGANVLTF. In DNA, the CDR3 is TGCGCCAGCCGGTTTGGCGGAGCTGGGGCCAACGTCCTGACTTTC.

The chain is built from TRBV7-9 and TRBJ2-1; D possibly corresponds to TRBD2 (6 bases). This CDR3 has 15 amino acids. Per the germline V gene, CDR1 is SEHNR and CDR2 is FQNEAQ (reference sequence). The V end was cut by 6 bases, the J end by 10 bases, with 22 bases between. CDR3 coding DNA: TGTGCCAGCAGGGGTCCGGGACTGCCTGGGGGAGAGCAGTTCTTC. This sequence encodes CASRGPGLPGGEQFF.